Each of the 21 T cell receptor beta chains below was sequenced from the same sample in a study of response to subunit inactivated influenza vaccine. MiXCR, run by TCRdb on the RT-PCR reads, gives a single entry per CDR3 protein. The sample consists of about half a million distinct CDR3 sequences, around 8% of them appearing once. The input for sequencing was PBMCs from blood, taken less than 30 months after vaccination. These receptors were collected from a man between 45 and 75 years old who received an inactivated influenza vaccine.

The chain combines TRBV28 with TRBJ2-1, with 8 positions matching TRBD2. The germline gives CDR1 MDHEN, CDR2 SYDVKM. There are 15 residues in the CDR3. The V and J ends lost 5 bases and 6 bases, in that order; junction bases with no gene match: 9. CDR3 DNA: TGTGCCAGCAGTCCCCTGGGAAGCGGGGGCAATGAGCAGTTCTTC. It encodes CASSPLGSGGNEQFF. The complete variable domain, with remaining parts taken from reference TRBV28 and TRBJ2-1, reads DVKVTQSSRYLVKRTGEKVFLECVQDMDHENMFWYRQDPGLGLRLIYFSYDVKMKEKGDIPEGYSVSREKKERFSLILESASTNQTSMYLCASSPLGSGGNEQFFGPGTRLTVL.

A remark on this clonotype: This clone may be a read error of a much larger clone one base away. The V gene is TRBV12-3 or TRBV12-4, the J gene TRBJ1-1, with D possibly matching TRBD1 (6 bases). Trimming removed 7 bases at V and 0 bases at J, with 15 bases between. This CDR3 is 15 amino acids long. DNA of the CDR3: TGTGCCAGCACTACGGCAGGGGCCATGAACACTGAAGCTTTCTTT. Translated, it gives CASTTAGAMNTEAFF.

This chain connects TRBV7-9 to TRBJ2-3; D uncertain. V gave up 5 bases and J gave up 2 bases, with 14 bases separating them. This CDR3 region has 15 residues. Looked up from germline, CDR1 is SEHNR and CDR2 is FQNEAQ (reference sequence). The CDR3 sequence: CASSHGAASTDTQYF. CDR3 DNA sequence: TGTGCCAGCAGCCACGGCGCGGCCTCCACAGATACGCAGTATTTT.

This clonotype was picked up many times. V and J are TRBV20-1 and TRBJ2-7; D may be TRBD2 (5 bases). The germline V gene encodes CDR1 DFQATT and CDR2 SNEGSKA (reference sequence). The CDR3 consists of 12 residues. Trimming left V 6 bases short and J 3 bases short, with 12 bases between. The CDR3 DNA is TGCAGTGCCGACAAAAGCGGCTACGAGCAGTACTTC. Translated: CSADKSGYEQYF.

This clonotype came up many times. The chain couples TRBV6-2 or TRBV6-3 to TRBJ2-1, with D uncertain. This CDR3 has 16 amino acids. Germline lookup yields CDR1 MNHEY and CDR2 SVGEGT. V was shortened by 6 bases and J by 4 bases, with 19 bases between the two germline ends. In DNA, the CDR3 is TGTGCCAGCAGCTTGGAAGGGTATGGGATATACAATGAGCAGTTCTTC. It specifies CASSLEGYGIYNEQFF.

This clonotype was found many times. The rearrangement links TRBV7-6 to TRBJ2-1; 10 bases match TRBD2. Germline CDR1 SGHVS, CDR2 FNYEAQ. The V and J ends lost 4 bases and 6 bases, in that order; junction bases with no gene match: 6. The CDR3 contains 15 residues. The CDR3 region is CASSSLGLARNEQFF. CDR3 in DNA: TGTGCCAGCAGCTCCCTGGGACTAGCGCGCAATGAGCAGTTCTTC.

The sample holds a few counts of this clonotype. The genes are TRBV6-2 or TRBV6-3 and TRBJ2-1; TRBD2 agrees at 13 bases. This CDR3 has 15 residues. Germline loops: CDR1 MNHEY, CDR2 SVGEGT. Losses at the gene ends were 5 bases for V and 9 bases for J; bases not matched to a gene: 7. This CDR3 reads CASSRTSGRVVEQFF. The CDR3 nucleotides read TGTGCCAGCAGTCGCACTAGCGGGAGGGTCGTTGAGCAGTTCTTC.

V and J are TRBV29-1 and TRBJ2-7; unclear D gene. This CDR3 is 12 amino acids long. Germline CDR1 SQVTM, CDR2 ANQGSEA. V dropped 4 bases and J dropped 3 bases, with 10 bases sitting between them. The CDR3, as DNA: TGCAGCGTTGGCAGGTCGCGCTACGAGCAGTACTTC. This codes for CSVGRSRYEQYF.

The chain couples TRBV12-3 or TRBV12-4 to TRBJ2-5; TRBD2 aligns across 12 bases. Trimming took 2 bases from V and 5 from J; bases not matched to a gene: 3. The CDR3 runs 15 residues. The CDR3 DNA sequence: TGTGCCAGCAGTTTATACCTAGCGGGGGGGGAGACCCAGTACTTC. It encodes CASSLYLAGGETQYF.

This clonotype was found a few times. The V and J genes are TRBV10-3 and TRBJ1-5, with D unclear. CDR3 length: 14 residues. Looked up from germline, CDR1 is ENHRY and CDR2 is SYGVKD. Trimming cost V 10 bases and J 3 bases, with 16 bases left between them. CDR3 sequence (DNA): TGTGCCACCCGATCTGACGGGAACAATCAGCCCCAGCATTTT. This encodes CATRSDGNNQPQHF.

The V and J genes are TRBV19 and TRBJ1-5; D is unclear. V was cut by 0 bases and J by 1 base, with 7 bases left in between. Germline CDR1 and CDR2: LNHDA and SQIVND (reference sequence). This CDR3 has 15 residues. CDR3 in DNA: TGTGCCAGTAGTATAGATCAATGGAGCAATCAGCCCCAGCATTTT. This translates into CASSIDQWSNQPQHF.

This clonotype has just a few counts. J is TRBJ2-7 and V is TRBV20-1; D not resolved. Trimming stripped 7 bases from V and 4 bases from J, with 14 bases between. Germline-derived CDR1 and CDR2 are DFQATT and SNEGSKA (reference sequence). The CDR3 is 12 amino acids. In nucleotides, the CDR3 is TGCAGTGGACTTCGCGGCTCGTACGAGCAGTACTTC. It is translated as CSGLRGSYEQYF.

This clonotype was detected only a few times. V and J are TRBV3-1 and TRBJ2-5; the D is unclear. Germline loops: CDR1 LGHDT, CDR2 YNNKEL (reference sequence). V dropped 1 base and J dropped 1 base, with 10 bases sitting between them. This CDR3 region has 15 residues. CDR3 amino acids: CASSQGTVSQETQYF. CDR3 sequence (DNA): TGTGCCAGCAGCCAAGGAACCGTCTCCCAAGAGACCCAGTACTTC.

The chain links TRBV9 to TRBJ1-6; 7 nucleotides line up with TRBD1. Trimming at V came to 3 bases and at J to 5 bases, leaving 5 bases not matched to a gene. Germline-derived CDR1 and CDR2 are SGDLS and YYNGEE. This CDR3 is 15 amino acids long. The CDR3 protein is CASSGQGLNNSPLHF. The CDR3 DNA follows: TGTGCCAGCAGCGGACAGGGACTGAATAATTCACCCCTCCACTTT.

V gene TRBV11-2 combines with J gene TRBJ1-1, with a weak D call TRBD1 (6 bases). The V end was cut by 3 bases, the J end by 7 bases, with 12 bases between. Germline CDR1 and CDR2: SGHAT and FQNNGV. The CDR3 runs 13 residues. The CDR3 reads CASSLLQGGEAFF. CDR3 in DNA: TGTGCCAGCAGCTTGTTACAGGGCGGTGAAGCTTTCTTT.

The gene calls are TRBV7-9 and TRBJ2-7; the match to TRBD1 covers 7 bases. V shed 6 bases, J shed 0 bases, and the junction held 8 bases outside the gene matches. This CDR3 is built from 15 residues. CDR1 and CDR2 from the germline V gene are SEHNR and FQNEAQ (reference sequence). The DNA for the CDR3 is TGTGCCAGCAGGCGTACCACAGGGGACTCCTACGAGCAGTACTTC. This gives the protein CASRRTTGDSYEQYF.

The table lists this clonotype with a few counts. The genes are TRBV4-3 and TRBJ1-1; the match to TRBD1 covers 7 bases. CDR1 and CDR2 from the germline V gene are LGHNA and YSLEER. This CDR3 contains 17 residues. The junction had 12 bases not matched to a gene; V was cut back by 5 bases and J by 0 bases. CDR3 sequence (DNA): TGCGCCAGCAGCTTAAGTTACAGGGGCATGATGAACACTGAAGCTTTCTTT. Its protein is CASSLSYRGMMNTEAFF.

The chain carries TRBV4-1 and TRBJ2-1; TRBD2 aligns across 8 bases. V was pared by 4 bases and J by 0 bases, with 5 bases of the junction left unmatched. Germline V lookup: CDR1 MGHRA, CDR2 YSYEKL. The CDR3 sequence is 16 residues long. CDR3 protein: CASSRLGLASYNEQFF. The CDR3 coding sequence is TGCGCCAGCAGCCGACTAGGACTAGCCTCCTACAATGAGCAGTTCTTC.

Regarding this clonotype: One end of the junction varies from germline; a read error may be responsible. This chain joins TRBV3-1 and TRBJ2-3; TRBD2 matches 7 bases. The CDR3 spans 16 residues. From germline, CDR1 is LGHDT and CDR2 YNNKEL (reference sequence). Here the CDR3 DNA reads TGTGCCAGCAGACAAGGGCGCGGGGGAAGCACAGATACGCAGTATTTT. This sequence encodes CASRQGRGGSTDTQYF.

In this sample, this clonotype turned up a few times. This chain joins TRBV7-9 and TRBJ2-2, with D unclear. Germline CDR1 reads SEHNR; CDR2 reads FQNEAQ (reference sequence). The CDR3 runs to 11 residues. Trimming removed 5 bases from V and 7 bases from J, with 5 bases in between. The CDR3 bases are TGTGCCAGCAGCCCCGTCGGGGAGCTGTTTTTT. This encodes CASSPVGELFF.

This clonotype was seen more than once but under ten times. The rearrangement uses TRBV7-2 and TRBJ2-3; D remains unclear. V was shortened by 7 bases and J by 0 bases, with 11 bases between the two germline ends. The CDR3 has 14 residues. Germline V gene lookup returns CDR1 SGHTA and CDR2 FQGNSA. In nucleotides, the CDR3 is TGTGCCAGCACCCGGCTCGGGAGCACAGATACGCAGTATTTT. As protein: CASTRLGSTDTQYF.